This T cell receptor (beta chain) was sequenced during a study of blood T cell repertoires in COVID-19. Only in-frame clones appear in the TCRdb table, and some are missing; sequencing was by immunoSEQ multiplex PCR. The table has hundreds of thousands of clones, about 89% seen once; the top ten hold around 2%. CDR1 is WSHSY, CDR2 SAAADI, per germline. Losses at the gene ends were 5 bases for V and 8 bases for J; bases not matched to a gene: 4. The CDR3 is 14 amino acids. This TCR came from a man aged 35 to 55 in a cohort exposed to, infected with or recovered from COVID-19 (not recorded which). The sequenced sample consisted of PBMCs or T cells enriched from blood (not recorded which). The V call is TRBV10-2, the J call TRBJ2-3; 13 bases fit TRBD2. CDR3 sequence reads: CASSNRLAGGTQYF. For the CDR3, the DNA is TGCGCCAGCAGTAACAGACTAGCGGGGGGTACGCAGTATTTT.